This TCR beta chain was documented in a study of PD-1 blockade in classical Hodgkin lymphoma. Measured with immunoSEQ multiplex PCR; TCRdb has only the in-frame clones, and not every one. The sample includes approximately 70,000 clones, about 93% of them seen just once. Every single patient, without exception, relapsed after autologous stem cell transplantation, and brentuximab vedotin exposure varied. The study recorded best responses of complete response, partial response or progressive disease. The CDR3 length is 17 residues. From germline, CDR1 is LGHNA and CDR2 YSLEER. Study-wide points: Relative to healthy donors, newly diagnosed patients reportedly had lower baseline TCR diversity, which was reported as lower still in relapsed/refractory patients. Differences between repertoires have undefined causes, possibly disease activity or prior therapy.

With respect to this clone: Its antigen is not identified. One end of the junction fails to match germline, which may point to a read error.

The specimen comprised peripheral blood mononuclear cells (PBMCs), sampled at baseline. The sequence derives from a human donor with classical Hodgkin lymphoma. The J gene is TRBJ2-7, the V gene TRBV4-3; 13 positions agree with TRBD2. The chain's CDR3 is CANSQDRGLAGVNEQYF. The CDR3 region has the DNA TGCGCCAACAGCCAAGATAGAGGACTAGCGGGAGTGAACGAGCAGTACTTC.